Listed here are 19 T cell receptor beta chains from one sample, sequenced in a study of response to subunit inactivated influenza vaccine. Using its own MiXCR run on the RT-PCR reads, TCRdb lists one record per CDR3 protein. Of 500,000 to 700,000 distinct CDR3 sequences listed, approximately 20% are singletons. The same sample was also studied in work on T cells expressing NK-cell markers. That investigation notes: Making the TCR beta cDNA relied on 5'RACE template switching with UMIs.

Source: CD4+ T cells sorted from PBMCs, taken about 12 days after vaccination. The source is a man aged 50 or older who received an inactivated influenza vaccine.

The chain carries TRBV10-3 and TRBJ2-7; 8 nucleotides line up with TRBD2. CDR3 length equals 15 residues. V was pared by 8 bases and J by 0 bases, with 9 bases of the junction left unmatched. Per the germline V gene, CDR1 is ENHRY and CDR2 is SYGVKD. The CDR3 DNA reads TGTGCCATCTCACTAGCGGCTCAATTCTCCTACGAGCAGTACTTC. Translated, it gives CAISLAAQFSYEQYF.

In its sample, this clonotype was seen many times. The CDR3 DNA is TGTGCCAGCAGTTTAAGCAGGGATGATGGCTACACCTTC. This encodes CASSLSRDDGYTF. The chain is built from TRBV12-3 or TRBV12-4 and TRBJ1-2; D is perhaps TRBD1 (5 bases). This CDR3 comprises 13 residues. With 2 bases removed from V and 6 bases from J, the gap between germline ends came to 10 bases.

J is TRBJ2-2 and V is TRBV7-9, with D possibly TRBD1 on 5 matching bases. The V gene lost 5 bases and the J gene lost 1 base, with 11 bases spanning the gap. The CDR3 contains 15 residues. Germline values: CDR1 SEHNR, CDR2 FQNEAQ (reference sequence). The CDR3 bases are TGTGCCAGCAGCACCCCAAGGGGGAACACCGGGGAGCTGTTTTTT. Amino acid sequence: CASSTPRGNTGELFF.

V gene TRBV7-2 combines with J gene TRBJ1-5; 7 bases line up with TRBD1. The germline V gene has CDR1 SGHTA and CDR2 FQGNSA. CDR3 length: 15 residues. Trimming removed 1 base from V and 3 bases from J; junction bases left unmatched: 3. The CDR3 loop is CASSLGDSPNQPQHF. The CDR3, as DNA: TGTGCCAGCAGCTTAGGGGACAGCCCCAATCAGCCCCAGCATTTT.

The chain is built from TRBV28 and TRBJ2-7, with TRBD2 matching over 7 bases. This CDR3 is 17 amino acids long. After removal of 5 bases from V and 0 bases from J, the junction contained 13 bases not matched to a gene. Germline CDR1 and CDR2: MDHEN and SYDVKM. The CDR3 loop is CASSRTVSGTTSYEQYF. Written as DNA, the CDR3 is TGTGCCAGCAGTCGAACTGTAAGCGGGACCACCTCCTACGAGCAGTACTTC.

This chain uses TRBV20-1 with TRBJ1-5; the D gene is possibly TRBD1 (6 bases). Germline V lookup: CDR1 DFQATT, CDR2 SNEGSKA (reference sequence). This CDR3 region has 14 residues. The V end was cut by 6 bases, the J end by 7 bases, with 19 bases between. CDR3: CSAPVGGAVQPQHF. The CDR3 DNA reads as TGCAGTGCCCCCGTGGGGGGGGCCGTACAGCCCCAGCATTTT.

This clonotype was counted a few times. The genes are TRBV6-1 and TRBJ2-3, with D unclear. The germline V gene encodes CDR1 MNHNS and CDR2 SASEGT. Trimming left V 7 bases short and J 2 bases short, with 13 bases between. This CDR3 is built from 14 residues. The CDR3 region has the DNA TGTGCCAGCACCCCCGACGGTTACACAGATACGCAGTATTTT. Amino acid sequence: CASTPDGYTDTQYF.

This clonotype appeared a few times. The rearrangement uses TRBV15 and TRBJ1-3, with D hard to call. Trimming took 0 bases from V and 8 from J, leaving 5 bases between them. This CDR3 has 12 residues. Germline V gene lookup returns CDR1 LNHNV and CDR2 YYDKDF (reference sequence). The CDR3 loop is CATSRDLYTIYF. CDR3 sequence (DNA): TGTGCCACCAGCAGAGATCTCTACACCATATATTTT.

This clonotype was recorded at least ten times. The chain has TRBV30 and TRBJ2-5; D may be TRBD1 or TRBD2 (5 bases each). Between the trimmed V and J ends, which lost 1 base and 5 bases, there was a span of 14 bases. Germline values: CDR1 GTSNPN, CDR2 SVGIG (reference sequence). The CDR3 length is 14 residues. The CDR3 reads CAWSAGTPSETQYF. CDR3 DNA sequence: TGTGCCTGGAGTGCCGGGACCCCCTCGGAGACCCAGTACTTC.

The CDR3 loop is CASSVTRYNQPQHF. The CDR3 region has the DNA TGTGCCAGCAGCGTCACACGTTACAATCAGCCCCAGCATTTT. The V gene is TRBV7-4, the J gene TRBJ1-5; no clear D. Deletions cut 5 bases from V and 3 bases from J, with 11 bases between. From germline, CDR1 is SGHVT and CDR2 SQSDAQ. This CDR3 spans 14 amino acids.

This clonotype was seen at least ten times. The chain is built from TRBV7-3 and TRBJ1-1; no firm D call. CDR1 is SGHTA and CDR2 is FQGTGA in the germline V gene. CDR3 size: 13 residues. Trimming shortened V by 3 bases and J by 3 bases, and 8 bases separated the two germline ends. Here the CDR3 DNA reads TGTGCCAGCAGCTTGTTCGGGGACACTGAAGCTTTCTTT. It encodes CASSLFGDTEAFF.

The V gene is TRBV5-1, the J gene TRBJ1-2; TRBD1 is a possible D gene (6 bases). The V gene's germline CDR1 is SGHRS and CDR2 YFSETQ. Trimming stripped 4 bases from V and 8 bases from J, with 15 bases between. The CDR3 length is 13 residues. CDR3: CASSQQGEEGYTF. The DNA of the CDR3 is TGCGCCAGCAGCCAACAGGGTGAGGAAGGCTACACCTTC.

This rearrangement joins TRBV20-1 to TRBJ1-1; unclear D gene. In germline, CDR1 is DFQATT, CDR2 SNEGSKA (reference sequence). The V end was cut by 5 bases, the J end by 4 bases, with 14 bases between. This CDR3 is built from 13 residues. The CDR3 DNA follows: TGCAGTGCTCCCGTGGTGGTGGGCACTGAAGCTTTCTTT. It is translated as CSAPVVVGTEAFF.

J is TRBJ2-3 and V is TRBV10-3, with D possibly being TRBD1 or TRBD2 (5 bases each). Trimming pared 0 bases from V and 2 bases from J, leaving 12 bases between. In germline, CDR1 is ENHRY, CDR2 SYGVKD. The CDR3 consists of 16 residues. CDR3 protein: CAISESTLGTTDTQYF. In DNA form, the CDR3 reads TGTGCCATCAGTGAGTCGACTCTAGGGACCACAGATACGCAGTATTTT.

The rearrangement uses TRBV18 and TRBJ1-4; TRBD1 might be the D (6 bases). Trimming shortened V by 3 bases and J by 2 bases, and 10 bases separated the two germline ends. The CDR3 sequence is 15 residues long. Germline values: CDR1 KGHSH, CDR2 LQKENI. As DNA, the CDR3 is TGTGCCAGCTCACCTCGGGACACGACTAATGAAAAACTGTTTTTT. Translation: CASSPRDTTNEKLFF. The full variable domain, rest sourced from reference TRBV18 and TRBJ1-4, is NAGVMQNPRHLVRRRGQEARLRCSPMKGHSHVYWYRQLPEEGLKFMVYLQKENIIDESGMPKERFSAEFPKEGPSILRIQQVVRGDSAAYFCASSPRDTTNEKLFFGSGTQLSVL.

This clonotype has a handful of counts. The chain has TRBV28 and TRBJ2-7; TRBD1 matches 9 bases. V lost 6 bases and J lost 2; bases outside the gene matches: 5. CDR3 length: 14 amino acids. CDR1 is MDHEN, CDR2 SYDVKM, per germline. This chain's CDR3 is CASRTQGAAYEQYF. The CDR3 DNA reads as TGTGCCAGCAGAACACAGGGGGCTGCCTACGAGCAGTACTTC. Together with reference TRBV28 and TRBJ2-7, the CDR3 gives the full variable domain: DVKVTQSSRYLVKRTGEKVFLECVQDMDHENMFWYRQDPGLGLRLIYFSYDVKMKEKGDIPEGYSVSREKKERFSLILESASTNQTSMYLCASRTQGAAYEQYFGPGTRLTVT.

This clonotype showed up just a few times. The chain joins TRBV4-3 to TRBJ2-3; D is unresolved. CDR3 length equals 13 residues. V was clipped by 1 base and J by 8 bases, with 10 bases between them. Germline assignment: CDR1 LGHNA and CDR2 YSLEER. CDR3 sequence: CASSQVSSGTQYF. CDR3 coding DNA: TGCGCCAGCAGCCAAGTGTCCTCCGGTACGCAGTATTTT.

The rearrangement joins TRBV27 to TRBJ2-5; D is uncertain. There are 13 residues in the CDR3. V was clipped by 6 bases and J by 5 bases, with 13 bases between them. Germline values: CDR1 MNHEY, CDR2 SMNVEV (reference sequence). The CDR3 protein is CASRVVVRETQYF. Here the CDR3 DNA reads TGTGCCAGCAGAGTAGTGGTCCGGGAGACCCAGTACTTC.

This clonotype appeared a few times. The chain combines TRBV7-9 with TRBJ2-7; 8 nucleotides line up with TRBD1. Germline CDR1 is SEHNR and CDR2 is FQNEAQ (reference sequence). The CDR3 has 14 amino acids. J gave up 2 bases and V 7 bases, and 7 bases lay outside the gene matches. CDR3 DNA sequence: TGTGCCAGCAACCGAGGACAGGGTACCTACGAGCAGTACTTC. Its protein product is CASNRGQGTYEQYF.